Shown below are 29 T cell receptor beta chains from a single sample sequenced in a study of cytomegalovirus exposure and HLA in healthy donors. Researchers ran the PCR with 60 Vbeta and 13 Jbeta primers. The protocol was immunoSEQ multiplex PCR, while the TCRdb copy is restricted to in-frame clones and leaves out a portion. In the table there are 77,000 or so clones, approximately 75% of which are singletons. The sequenced sample consisted of PBMCs. The receptors stem from a woman between 40 and 55 years old in good health and CMV-seronegative.

The chain has TRBV11-3 and TRBJ1-5, with 7 nucleotides matching TRBD1. The CDR3 has 17 residues. Germline V gene lookup returns CDR1 SGHNT and CDR2 YENEEA. The V gene end was trimmed by 5 bases and the J gene end by 1 base; junction bases not matched to a gene: 11. For the CDR3, the DNA is TGTGCCAGCAGCCCCCGGACAGGCTCGATCAGCAATCAGCCCCAGCATTTT. The encoded protein is CASSPRTGSISNQPQHF.

The J gene is TRBJ2-3, the V gene TRBV19; 12 bases are a match to TRBD2. Germline assignment: CDR1 LNHDA and CDR2 SQIVND (reference sequence). The trim removed 6 bases at V and 6 bases at J, leaving 16 bases unmatched. This CDR3 spans 18 amino acids. The chain's CDR3 is CASRPLRLAGGTLDTQYF. For the CDR3, the DNA is TGTGCCAGTAGGCCTCTTCGGCTAGCGGGAGGGACCTTGGATACGCAGTATTTT.

The chain couples TRBV25-1 to TRBJ2-5; a weak D match, TRBD2 (5 bases). The CDR3 is made up of 14 amino acids. CDR1 MGHDK and CDR2 SYGVNS come from the germline V gene. V was trimmed by 7 bases and J by 3 bases, leaving 15 bases between them. The CDR3 DNA sequence: TGTGCCAGCACCCCTCCGAGCGGTAAAGAGACCCAGTACTTC. This codes for CASTPPSGKETQYF.

This clone turned up a few times. This chain links TRBV5-6 with TRBJ1-1; 10 bases line up with TRBD1. The V and J ends lost 4 bases and 2 bases, in that order; junction bases with no gene match: 11. Germline V gives CDR1 SGHDT, CDR2 YYEEEE. The CDR3 covers 17 residues. The CDR3 DNA is TGTGCCAGCAGCGAGGGGACAGGGGCGATTCTAAACACTGAAGCTTTCTTT. It specifies CASSEGTGAILNTEAFF. Combining the CDR3 with reference TRBV5-6 and TRBJ1-1 gives the whole variable domain DAGVTQSPTHLIKTRGQQVTLRCSPKSGHDTVSWYQQALGQGPQFIFQYYEEEERQRGNFPDRFSGHQFPNYSSELNVNALLLGDSALYLCASSEGTGAILNTEAFFGQGTRLTVV.

V usage is TRBV9 and J usage is TRBJ2-2; D not certain. In germline, CDR1 is SGDLS, CDR2 YYNGEE. This CDR3 has 13 amino acids. Trimming left V 3 bases short and J 2 bases short, with 5 bases between. In nucleotides, the CDR3 is TGTGCCAGCAGCGAAGCAAACACCGGGGAGCTGTTTTTT. Protein product: CASSEANTGELFF.

This clone was counted a single time. CDR3 DNA: TGTGCCAGCAGGCGCGGGACAGGGGAATACAATGAGCAGTTCTTC. Protein: CASRRGTGEYNEQFF. The chain uses TRBV27 and TRBJ2-1; 10 bases are a match to TRBD1. The J segment lost 4 bases and the V segment lost 6 bases, leaving 6 bases of the junction unmatched. Germline CDR1 reads MNHEY; CDR2 reads SMNVEV (reference sequence). This CDR3 is 15 amino acids long.

This chain's CDR3 is CASSGSAGRTYGYTF. DNA of the CDR3: TGTGCCAGCAGCGGATCAGCGGGACGGACCTATGGCTACACCTTC. This chain connects TRBV9 to TRBJ1-2; the D gene is possibly TRBD1 (5 bases). This CDR3 contains 15 residues. Germline assignment: CDR1 SGDLS and CDR2 YYNGEE. Trimming removed 3 bases at V and 4 bases at J, with 16 bases between.

Remarks on this clone: In the same sample, other DNA sequences code for this CDR3. CDR3 region: CASSPGGDYGYTF. The CDR3, as DNA: TGCGCCAGCAGCCCTGGGGGCGACTATGGCTACACCTTC. V is TRBV5-1 and J is TRBJ1-2; tentative D call: TRBD1 (6 bases). V was trimmed by 4 bases and J by 3 bases, leaving 10 bases between them. This CDR3 spans 13 amino acids. Germline CDR1 is SGHRS and CDR2 is YFSETQ.

The rearrangement links TRBV15 to TRBJ1-5; D unclear. Trimming shortened V by 1 base and J by 0 bases, and 13 bases separated the two germline ends. Per the germline V gene, CDR1 is LNHNV and CDR2 is YYDKDF (reference sequence). The CDR3 contains 17 residues. The CDR3 DNA sequence: TGTGCCACCAGCAGAGGTGCGGGCATGATTAGCAATCAGCCCCAGCATTTT. This translates into CATSRGAGMISNQPQHF. Combining the CDR3 with reference TRBV15 and TRBJ1-5 gives the whole variable domain DAMVIQNPRYQVTQFGKPVTLSCSQTLNHNVMYWYQQKSSQAPKLLFHYYDKDFNNEADTPDNFQSRRPNTSFCFLDIRSPGLGDTAMYLCATSRGAGMISNQPQHFGDGTRLSIL.

This chain links TRBV7-2 with TRBJ2-7; 13 bases fit TRBD2. V was clipped by 0 bases and J by 7 bases; unmatched bases: 9. The CDR3 contains 17 residues. Germline loops: CDR1 SGHTA, CDR2 FQGNSA. CDR3 DNA: TGTGCCAGCAGCTTAGCGCTATCGGGACTAGCGGGAAGGGAGCAGTACTTC. Its translation: CASSLALSGLAGREQYF.

The chain combines TRBV29-1 with TRBJ1-2; 9 nucleotides match TRBD1. Losses at the gene ends were 1 base for V and 4 bases for J; bases not matched to a gene: 4. Germline V gene lookup returns CDR1 SQVTM and CDR2 ANQGSEA. The CDR3 consists of 14 residues. CDR3 amino acids: CSVEARDRAYGYTF. As DNA, the CDR3 is TGCAGCGTTGAAGCGCGGGACAGGGCCTATGGCTACACCTTC.

The chain recombines TRBV6-4 with TRBJ1-4; 7 positions agree with TRBD1. The length of the CDR3 is 15 residues. Germline lookup yields CDR1 MRHNA and CDR2 SNTAGT. The V and J ends lost 6 bases and 2 bases, in that order; junction bases with no gene match: 6. CDR3 amino acids: CASRPQGLTNEKLFF. The CDR3, as DNA: TGTGCCAGCAGACCACAGGGGCTGACTAATGAAAAACTGTTTTTT.

The CDR3 nucleotides are TGTGCCAGCAGCTTAGGAACAGGGGGAATCCACGAGCAGTACTTC. The encoded protein is CASSLGTGGIHEQYF. V and J are TRBV11-3 and TRBJ2-7, with 8 bases lining up with TRBD1. Germline CDR1 reads SGHNT; CDR2 reads YENEEA. The CDR3 contains 15 residues. Losses at the gene ends were 1 base for V and 5 bases for J; bases not matched to a gene: 7.

The chain has TRBV4-2 and TRBJ1-1, with a tentative D call TRBD1 (5 bases). The CDR3 loop spans 14 amino acids. Germline values: CDR1 LGHNA, CDR2 YNFKEQ. V lost 5 bases and J lost 4, with 14 bases in between. The chain's CDR3 is CASSTREGSTEAFF. Written as DNA, the CDR3 is TGTGCCAGCAGCACCAGGGAGGGATCCACTGAAGCTTTCTTT.

The rearrangement uses TRBV2 and TRBJ2-5, with D possibly TRBD2 on 6 matching bases. The CDR3 has 14 amino acids. Trimming removed 5 bases at V and 7 bases at J, with 17 bases between. Germline V gene sequence: CDR1 SNHLY, CDR2 FYNNEI. The chain's CDR3 is CASSSDWGVGTQYF. As DNA, the CDR3 is TGTGCCAGCAGTTCGGACTGGGGGGTAGGGACCCAGTACTTC.

This clone was seen a handful of times. The chain links TRBV19 to TRBJ1-6; D might be TRBD1 (6 bases). Trimming took off 3 bases at V and 7 bases at J, with 10 bases between the two ends. CDR3 size: 14 residues. The germline CDR1 and CDR2 sequences are LNHDA and SQIVND (reference sequence). CDR3 nucleotide sequence: TGTGCCAGTAGTATGGCACAGGGCAATTCACCCCTCCACTTT. Its protein is CASSMAQGNSPLHF.

The chain employs TRBV2 and TRBJ1-1, with D unresolved. The germline V gene has CDR1 SNHLY and CDR2 FYNNEI. The V end was cut by 1 base, the J end by 5 bases, with 5 bases between. The CDR3 consists of 12 residues. CDR3 coding DNA: TGTGCCAGCAGTGAAGGAGGGACTGAAGCTTTCTTT. Encoded protein: CASSEGGTEAFF. Looking up the rest from reference TRBV2 and TRBJ1-1 gives the full variable domain: EPEVTQTPSHQVTQMGQEVILRCVPISNHLYFYWYRQILGQKVEFLVSFYNNEISEKSEIFDDQFSVERPDGSNFTLKIRSTKLEDSAMYFCASSEGGTEAFFGQGTRLTVV.

The rearrangement uses TRBV5-6 and TRBJ1-2, with 9 bases lining up with TRBD1. Germline V gene lookup returns CDR1 SGHDT and CDR2 YYEEEE. With 4 bases clipped from V and 1 base from J, the junction kept 11 bases outside the gene matches. The CDR3 length is 17 residues. In DNA, the CDR3 is TGTGCCAGCAGCCTATACGGGGGACAGGGTCTTAACTATGGCTACACCTTC. This gives the protein CASSLYGGQGLNYGYTF.

V usage is TRBV5-4 and J usage is TRBJ1-1; 8 bases line up with TRBD1. CDR3 length: 15 amino acids. J was trimmed by 1 base and V by 3 bases; bases with no gene match: 5. Germline assignment: CDR1 SGHNT and CDR2 YYREEE (reference sequence). This CDR3 is CASSSTGTGNTEAFF. The CDR3 coding sequence is TGTGCCAGCAGCTCGACCGGGACAGGGAACACTGAAGCTTTCTTT.

The chain employs TRBV2 and TRBJ2-7; 7 bases are a match to TRBD1. Germline V CDR1 and CDR2: SNHLY, FYNNEI. CDR3 length equals 14 residues. The junction had 6 bases not matched to a gene; V was cut back by 5 bases and J by 2 bases. This CDR3 is CASSSPGQAYEQYF. The DNA for the CDR3 is TGTGCCAGCAGTTCTCCCGGACAGGCCTACGAGCAGTACTTC.

The chain is built from TRBV30 and TRBJ1-5; tentative D call: TRBD1 (5 bases). CDR3 length: 15 residues. Germline V gene data show CDR1 as GTSNPN and CDR2 as SVGIG (reference sequence). The V end was cut by 5 bases, the J end by 2 bases, with 16 bases between. The DNA of the CDR3 is TGTGCCTGGGGGGGAGGGGATGTCGGCAATCAGCCCCAGCATTTT. This gives the protein CAWGGGDVGNQPQHF.

This rearrangement joins TRBV5-1 to TRBJ2-1; a possible D gene is TRBD2 (7 bases). The germline V and J ends were trimmed by 1 base and 5 bases, with 16 bases remaining between them. The CDR3 is 16 residues long. Germline V gene data show CDR1 as SGHRS and CDR2 as YFSETQ. CDR3 bases: TGCGCCAGCAGCTTGCTCGGCGGGGGCGAAAACAATGAGCAGTTCTTC. Its translation is CASSLLGGGENNEQFF.

The chain joins TRBV5-1 to TRBJ2-1, with D hard to call. CDR3 length: 15 residues. Germline V gene sequence: CDR1 SGHRS, CDR2 YFSETQ. Trimming took off 4 bases at V and 1 base at J, with 12 bases between the two ends. CDR3 nucleotides: TGCGCCAGCAGCCTTAGTCTGCAATCCTACAATGAGCAGTTCTTC. It codes for CASSLSLQSYNEQFF. Variable domain in full (rest from reference TRBV5-1 and TRBJ2-1): KAGVTQTPRYLIKTRGQQVTLSCSPISGHRSVSWYQQTPGQGLQFLFEYFSETQRNKGNFPGRFSGRQFSNSRSEMNVSTLELGDSALYLCASSLSLQSYNEQFFGPGTRLTVL.

In regard to this clone: One end of the junction fails to match germline, which may point to a read error. V is TRBV7-2 and J is TRBJ2-5; a weak D match, TRBD1 (6 bases). The germline V gene has CDR1 SGHTA and CDR2 FQGNSA. The CDR3 loop spans 13 amino acids. The chain's CDR3 is CASSLAADSRRHF. CDR3 sequence (DNA): TGTGCCAGCAGCTTAGCCGCGGACAGTCGCCGGCACTTC. The whole variable domain, filled in from reference TRBV7-2 and TRBJ2-5, reads GAGVSQSPSNKVTEKGKDVELRCDPISGHTALYWYRQSLGQGLEFLIYFQGNSAPDKSGLPSDRFSAERTGGSVSTLTIQRTQQEDSAVYLCASSLAADSRRHFGPGTRLLVL.

The CDR3 loop is CASSQDVVQGAYYGYTF. In DNA form, the CDR3 reads TGCGCCAGCAGCCAAGATGTGGTCCAGGGGGCTTACTATGGCTACACCTTC. The rearrangement joins TRBV4-3 to TRBJ1-2; 8 bases agree with TRBD1. The CDR3 sequence is 17 residues long. Unmatched junction bases numbered 9, after V lost 0 bases and J lost 3 bases. Germline lookup yields CDR1 LGHNA and CDR2 YSLEER.

The chain employs TRBV27 and TRBJ2-3; D is perhaps TRBD1 (5 bases). V was clipped by 6 bases and J by 6 bases, with 16 bases between them. This CDR3 is built from 14 residues. Germline CDR1 is MNHEY and CDR2 is SMNVEV (reference sequence). The CDR3 protein is CASRRGALMDTQYF. In nucleotides, the CDR3 is TGTGCCAGCAGGCGTGGGGCCCTCATGGATACGCAGTATTTT.

V is TRBV11-3 and J is TRBJ2-3; D is undetermined. CDR1 is SGHNT, CDR2 YENEEA, per germline. The CDR3 is 14 amino acids. Trimming cost V 5 bases and J 1 base, with 10 bases left between them. CDR3 amino acids: CASSASQGTDTQYF. The CDR3 DNA sequence: TGTGCCAGCAGCGCCTCCCAGGGCACAGATACGCAGTATTTT.

This chain connects TRBV2 to TRBJ1-4, with 11 nucleotides matching TRBD1. V was clipped by 6 bases and J by 5 bases; unmatched bases: 2. The CDR3 has 14 residues. Germline-derived CDR1 and CDR2 are SNHLY and FYNNEI. The CDR3 bases are TGTGCCAGCAGGGGGGACAGGGGGAATGAAAAACTGTTTTTT. Protein sequence: CASRGDRGNEKLFF.

A single count supports this clone. V gene TRBV7-2 combines with J gene TRBJ2-7, with TRBD1 matching 9 bases. Trimming took 0 bases from V and 1 from J; bases not matched to a gene: 1. The CDR3 is 15 residues long. Per germline, CDR1 SGHTA and CDR2 FQGNSA. CDR3 residues: CASSLAGQGSYEQYF. The DNA of the CDR3 is TGTGCCAGCAGCTTAGCGGGACAGGGTTCCTACGAGCAGTACTTC.